The 25 T cell receptor beta chains below were found in one sample sequenced in a study of shared clonotypes between healthy human individuals. Naive CD8 isolation took CD45RO-negative cells positively selected for CCR7 and excluded terminally differentiated effector memory CD45RA+ cells. Assay used: immunoSEQ multiplex PCR; TCRdb lists only in-frame clones, some missing. This repertoire shows 550,000 to 750,000 clones, roughly 95% found once; its top ten account for around 0.11%. The material sequenced was naive CD8+ T cells sorted from blood. The origin of the receptors is a woman aged 25 to 45 in good health.

The chain has TRBV27 and TRBJ2-7; D tentatively reads TRBD1 or TRBD2 (7 bases each). V was shortened by 7 bases and J by 5 bases, with 21 bases between the two germline ends. Germline V gives CDR1 MNHEY, CDR2 SMNVEV (reference sequence). The CDR3 length is 15 residues. Here the CDR3 DNA reads TGTGCCAGCATCAAAGGGGGCGGGAGCGCCCACGAGCAGTACTTC. Translation: CASIKGGGSAHEQYF.

V and J are TRBV6-1 and TRBJ2-7; TRBD1 might be the D (6 bases). CDR1 MNHNS and CDR2 SASEGT come from the germline V gene. Trimming took 0 bases from V and 3 from J, leaving 9 bases between them. This CDR3 comprises 14 residues. CDR3 amino acids: CASSEATGSYEQYF. In nucleotides, the CDR3 is TGTGCCAGCAGTGAAGCAACAGGGAGCTACGAGCAGTACTTC.

The chain joins TRBV27 to TRBJ1-1; TRBD1 aligns across 12 bases. Germline V CDR1 and CDR2: MNHEY, SMNVEV (reference sequence). The CDR3 has 18 amino acids. The trim removed 0 bases at V and 5 bases at J, leaving 10 bases unmatched. CDR3 sequence (DNA): TGTGCCAGCAGTTTATCGACCGGGGACAGGGGGCTTGTGACTGAAGCTTTCTTT. It translates to CASSLSTGDRGLVTEAFF.

The rearrangement links TRBV13 to TRBJ1-1, with D unclear. The CDR3 is 14 amino acids. Trimming removed 6 bases at V and 1 base at J, with 12 bases between. The germline V gene encodes CDR1 PRHDT and CDR2 FYEKMQ (reference sequence). DNA for the CDR3: TGTGCCAGCAGTTTGGGATGGGAGAACACTGAAGCTTTCTTT. Protein: CASSLGWENTEAFF.

The chain uses TRBV7-2 and TRBJ1-2; 8 bases map to TRBD1. CDR3 length equals 14 residues. The ends lost 1 base at V and 7 bases at J; junction bases unmatched: 5. CDR1 is SGHTA, CDR2 FQGNSA, per germline. CDR3 bases: TGTGCCAGCAGCTTAGAGGACAGGGTGGTTGGCTACACCTTC. Encoded protein: CASSLEDRVVGYTF. Variable domain in full (rest from reference TRBV7-2 and TRBJ1-2): GAGVSQSPSNKVTEKGKDVELRCDPISGHTALYWYRQSLGQGLEFLIYFQGNSAPDKSGLPSDRFSAERTGGSVSTLTIQRTQQEDSAVYLCASSLEDRVVGYTFGSGTRLTVV.

This chain uses TRBV27 with TRBJ2-1, with TRBD2 matching over 8 bases. Germline V gene sequence: CDR1 MNHEY, CDR2 SMNVEV (reference sequence). The CDR3 loop spans 15 amino acids. Unmatched junction bases numbered 5, after V lost 2 bases and J lost 5 bases. CDR3 sequence (DNA): TGTGCCAGCAGTTTAGGCTCGGGAGGGGACAATGAGCAGTTCTTC. Its translation is CASSLGSGGDNEQFF.

This sequence joins TRBV28 and TRBJ1-4, with 8 bases identical to TRBD1. This CDR3 spans 14 amino acids. J gave up 7 bases and V 3 bases, and 4 bases lay outside the gene matches. Per germline, CDR1 MDHEN and CDR2 SYDVKM. CDR3 loop: CASSFQGAGEKLFF. CDR3 in DNA: TGTGCCAGCAGTTTTCAGGGGGCGGGTGAAAAACTGTTTTTT.

Details on this clone: The same CDR3 arises from other DNA sequences in this sample as well. V is TRBV5-6 and J is TRBJ2-7, with TRBD1 as a possible D gene (5 bases). CDR1 and CDR2 (germline): SGHDT, YYEEEE. This CDR3 is 12 amino acids long. Trimming left V 2 bases short and J 3 bases short, with 6 bases between. CDR3: CASSLGDYEQYF. The CDR3 nucleotides are TGTGCCAGCAGCTTAGGGGACTACGAGCAGTACTTC.

The genes are TRBV5-8 and TRBJ2-3; 10 nucleotides agree with TRBD2. The CDR3 totals 18 residues. V lost 2 bases to trimming and J lost 3 bases; unmatched junction nucleotides: 12. The germline CDR1 and CDR2 sequences are SGHTS and YDEGEE. CDR3 in DNA: TGTGCCAGCAGCTTTCGGGGCCCGTCTAGCGGGAGAACAGATACGCAGTATTTT. Its protein is CASSFRGPSSGRTDTQYF.

Only one count was recorded for this clone. The chain joins TRBV25-1 to TRBJ2-1, with TRBD2 matching 9 bases. The CDR3 sequence is 13 residues long. Germline loops: CDR1 MGHDK, CDR2 SYGVNS. V was pared by 7 bases and J by 5 bases, with 3 bases of the junction left unmatched. The CDR3 DNA reads as TGTGCCAGCAATGGCGGGAGGGACAATGAGCAGTTCTTC. Translation: CASNGGRDNEQFF.

V gene TRBV28 combines with J gene TRBJ2-2, with TRBD2 identical over 7 bases. The CDR3 runs to 15 residues. Germline CDR1 MDHEN, CDR2 SYDVKM. Trimming at V came to 5 bases and at J to 2 bases, leaving 5 bases not matched to a gene. CDR3 region: CASSLRLANTGELFF. As DNA, the CDR3 is TGTGCCAGCAGTCTGCGACTAGCCAACACCGGGGAGCTGTTTTTT.

This chain joins TRBV6-1 and TRBJ1-3; no clear D gene. V was trimmed by 4 bases and J by 9 bases, leaving 7 bases between them. CDR3 size: 11 residues. Germline CDR1 and CDR2: MNHNS and SASEGT. The CDR3: CASSVSGTIYF. CDR3 in DNA: TGTGCCAGCAGTGTGTCAGGCACCATATATTTT.

This rearrangement joins TRBV29-1 to TRBJ2-5; 7 nucleotides align to TRBD1. The end of the DNA aligns better with TRBJ2-7, so the J call may be wrong. Germline CDR1 SQVTM, CDR2 ANQGSEA. The CDR3 consists of 12 residues. The chain's CDR3 is CSVGDRTYEQYF. The CDR3, as DNA: TGCAGCGTTGGGGACAGAACCTACGAGCAGTACTTC.

This chain connects TRBV27 to TRBJ2-1, with D perhaps matching TRBD1 (6 bases). Germline CDR1 reads MNHEY; CDR2 reads SMNVEV (reference sequence). CDR3 length equals 14 residues. The V and J ends lost 0 bases and 7 bases respectively, with 10 bases between them. CDR3 protein: CASSLSNRGNEQFF. The DNA for the CDR3 is TGTGCCAGCAGTTTATCTAATAGGGGGAATGAGCAGTTCTTC.

CDR3 DNA sequence: TGTGCCAGCAGCTACTCGGAAAACATTCAGTACTTC. Protein sequence: CASSYSENIQYF. This chain connects TRBV7-9 to TRBJ2-4; D gene unclear. Trimming shortened V by 4 bases and J by 5 bases, and 6 bases separated the two germline ends. The CDR3 covers 12 residues. Germline V gene sequence: CDR1 SEHNR, CDR2 FQNEAQ (reference sequence).

This clone came up once. This chain links TRBV29-1 with TRBJ2-7, with D maybe TRBD1 (5 bases). The germline gives CDR1 SQVTM, CDR2 ANQGSEA. Trimming removed 4 bases from V and 0 bases from J, with 10 bases in between. The CDR3 has 13 residues. The CDR3 DNA sequence: TGCAGCGTTGGACAGCCCAGCTCCTACGAGCAGTACTTC. Protein sequence: CSVGQPSSYEQYF.

The V call is TRBV5-6, the J call TRBJ2-5; 7 nucleotides line up with TRBD1. This CDR3 contains 17 residues. V shed 0 bases and J 0 bases; nucleotides not matched to a gene: 8. Per germline, CDR1 SGHDT and CDR2 YYEEEE. CDR3 nucleotide sequence: TGTGCCAGCAGCTTGGGATACCGGACAGGCTACCAAGAGACCCAGTACTTC. It translates to CASSLGYRTGYQETQYF.

V gene TRBV7-9 combines with J gene TRBJ2-3; D unresolved. V lost 5 bases and J lost 4, with 10 bases in between. The CDR3 is 13 amino acids. Germline CDR1 and CDR2: SEHNR and FQNEAQ (reference sequence). The CDR3 nucleotides read TGTGCCAGCAGCCCGGAATCTCCAGATACGCAGTATTTT. The encoded protein is CASSPESPDTQYF. Full variable domain (rest looked up from reference TRBV7-9 and TRBJ2-3): DTGVSQNPRHKITKRGQNVTFRCDPISEHNRLYWYRQTLGQGPEFLTYFQNEAQLEKSRLLSDRFSAERPKGSFSTLEIQRTEQGDSAMYLCASSPESPDTQYFGPGTRLTVL.

The chain has TRBV28 and TRBJ2-7; no reliable D call. The CDR3 runs 16 residues. Per germline, CDR1 MDHEN and CDR2 SYDVKM. Trimming shortened V by 5 bases and J by 2 bases, and 19 bases separated the two germline ends. The DNA of the CDR3 is TGTGCCAGCAGTCCCCCAGCAGTCCCGAATACCTACGAGCAGTACTTC. Amino acid sequence: CASSPPAVPNTYEQYF.

The chain recombines TRBV27 with TRBJ2-7; D is perhaps TRBD1 (6 bases). The V end lost 3 bases, the J end lost 0 bases, and 9 bases lay between the germline ends. There are 14 residues in the CDR3. CDR1 and CDR2 from the germline V gene are MNHEY and SMNVEV (reference sequence). CDR3 sequence (DNA): TGTGCCAGCAGTTTGGACAGAGACTCCTACGAGCAGTACTTC. This encodes CASSLDRDSYEQYF.

The V gene is TRBV7-9, the J gene TRBJ2-7; D is undetermined. This CDR3 is 14 amino acids long. In germline, CDR1 is SEHNR, CDR2 FQNEAQ (reference sequence). The V gene lost 3 bases and the J gene lost 5 bases, with 14 bases spanning the gap. The CDR3 coding sequence is TGTGCCAGCAGCTTTACCAGCTTTCTGAACGAGCAGTACTTC. It yields the protein CASSFTSFLNEQYF.

The chain recombines TRBV15 with TRBJ2-2; the D is unclear. This CDR3 is 16 amino acids long. Trimming pared 0 bases from V and 7 bases from J, leaving 15 bases between. CDR1 LNHNV and CDR2 YYDKDF come from the germline V gene (reference sequence). CDR3 amino acids: CATSRDLGSYGGELFF. DNA for the CDR3: TGTGCCACCAGCAGAGATCTCGGGTCATACGGCGGGGAGCTGTTTTTT.

The J gene is TRBJ2-7, the V gene TRBV7-9; the match to TRBD2 covers 16 bases. CDR1 and CDR2 (germline): SEHNR, FQNEAQ (reference sequence). The CDR3 totals 16 residues. V dropped 6 bases and J dropped 7; count of bases not matched to a gene: 9. This CDR3 reads CASRSGLAGGPGEQYF. The CDR3 nucleotides are TGTGCCAGCAGATCGGGACTAGCGGGAGGGCCGGGGGAGCAGTACTTC.

V and J are TRBV7-3 and TRBJ1-1; D not resolved. The V gene's germline CDR1 is SGHTA and CDR2 FQGTGA. The CDR3 consists of 14 residues. Trimming removed 0 bases at V and 5 bases at J, with 10 bases between. CDR3 in DNA: TGTGCCAGCAGCTTAACGGGAGTGAGGACTGAAGCTTTCTTT. Translating gives CASSLTGVRTEAFF.

The chain carries TRBV13 and TRBJ1-6, with TRBD1 as a possible D gene (5 bases). Germline assignment: CDR1 PRHDT and CDR2 FYEKMQ (reference sequence). The CDR3 totals 15 residues. Trimming left V 7 bases short and J 6 bases short, with 16 bases between. The CDR3 reads CASTPGGSFNSPLHF. CDR3 DNA: TGTGCCAGCACCCCGGGGGGGAGTTTTAATTCACCCCTCCACTTT.